These T cell receptor beta chains were read from a single sample in a study of blood T cell repertoires in COVID-19. Only in-frame clones appear in the TCRdb table, and some are missing; sequencing was by immunoSEQ multiplex PCR. Among roughly 300,000 clones listed, 81% were seen once. Sequencing was carried out using peripheral blood. The origin of the receptors is a woman aged 55 to 70 with active or convalescent COVID-19. The CDR3 runs from the conserved cysteine through the conserved F or W. D genes are given only for firm matches. Some rows mark clone size as missing; the rest say once, few, many or name a class of expanded clone.

v_gene	j_gene	abundance	d_gene	CDR3nt	CDR3aa
TRBV14	TRBJ1-4	NA	NA	TGTGCCAGCAGCCAATTGGGGCACCTTAATGAAAAACTGTTTTTT	CASSQLGHLNEKLFF
TRBV6-2/TRBV6-3	TRBJ1-1	NA	NA	TGTGCCAGCAGTTACCTCCAGGGTACTGAAGCTTTCTTT	CASSYLQGTEAFF
TRBV2	TRBJ1-2	few	NA	TGTGCCAGCAGTGAATCGGGGAACTATGGCTACACCTTC	CASSESGNYGYTF
TRBV10-1	TRBJ2-3	NA	NA	TGCGCCAGCAGCCCCAATTCCCGGGCTAGCGTCACAGATACGCAGTATTTT	CASSPNSRASVTDTQYF
TRBV19	TRBJ1-5	NA	NA	TGTGCCAGTAGTATAGTTGGGGGGGACCGTCCCCTTAAGTATCAGCCCCAGCATTTT	CASSIVGGDRPLKYQPQHF
TRBV2	TRBJ2-2	NA	NA	TGTGCCAGCAGTGCAGGAGGGACGACCGGGGAGCTGTTTTTT	CASSAGGTTGELFF
TRBV11-2	TRBJ1-4	NA	NA	TGTGCCAGCAGCTTAGGGCAGGGAGGGCATGAAAAACTGTTTTTT	CASSLGQGGHEKLFF
TRBV7-7	TRBJ2-2	NA	TRBD1	TGTGCTAGCAGCTTAAACAGGGGAAACACCGGGGAGCTGTTTTTT	CASSLNRGNTGELFF
TRBV6-4	TRBJ2-2	NA	TRBD1	TGTGCCAGCAGCGTGACAGGGGTCGGATCCGGGGAGCTGTTTTTT	CASSVTGVGSGELFF
TRBV5-8	TRBJ1-6	NA	TRBD1	TGTGCCAGCACCCCGAGGGGGCTCGCCCTTAATTCACCCCTCCACTTT	CASTPRGLALNSPLHF
TRBV20-1	TRBJ1-2	NA	NA	TGCAGTGCTAGTAAGCCGCGGATCTATGGCTACACCTTC	CSASKPRIYGYTF
TRBV21-1	TRBJ1-1	NA	NA	TGTGCCAGCAGCAAAGAAGCGGGCGACACTGAAGCTTTCTTT	CASSKEAGDTEAFF
TRBV5-4	TRBJ2-2	few	NA	TGTGCCAGCAGCTATGGGCGAAACACCGGGGAGCTGTTTTTT	CASSYGRNTGELFF
TRBV5-1	TRBJ2-5	NA	NA	TGCGCCAGCAGCTTGAGCCGCAACCGCCTGGTCCAAGAGACCCAGTACTTC	CASSLSRNRLVQETQYF
TRBV19	TRBJ1-2	NA	TRBD1	TGTGCCAGTAGTATACTATGGGGACAGAGCCTAGTTGACTATGGCTACACCTTC	CASSILWGQSLVDYGYTF
TRBV9	TRBJ2-6	NA	TRBD1	TGTGCCAGCAGCCCTACCCAGGGGGCGTCTGGGGCCAACGTCCTGACTTTC	CASSPTQGASGANVLTF
TRBV14	TRBJ2-3	NA	NA	TGTGCCAGCAGCCAAGATCTAACGGCAGATACGCAGTATTTT	CASSQDLTADTQYF
TRBV3-1/TRBV3-2	TRBJ1-1	NA	TRBD1	TGTGCCAGCAGCCAGGGACAGGGGGTGGCCACTGAAGCTTTCTTT	CASSQGQGVATEAFF
TRBV4-1	TRBJ2-7	NA	NA	TGCGCCAGCGCCTCGGAACACTACTTCTCCTACGAGCAGTACTTC	CASASEHYFSYEQYF
TRBV5-4	TRBJ2-1	NA	TRBD2	TGTGCCAGCAGCTTCTACCTAGCGGGGATTACAGATGAGCAGTTCTTC	CASSFYLAGITDEQFF
TRBV7-8	TRBJ1-3	NA	TRBD1	TGTGCCAGCAGCTTAGGGCTGACAGGGAGAGGAAACACCATATATTTT	CASSLGLTGRGNTIYF
TRBV5-6	TRBJ2-3	NA	NA	TGTGCCAGCAGCTTGGTTAGCCCAATCCTCACAGATACGCAGTATTTT	CASSLVSPILTDTQYF
TRBV29-1	TRBJ1-2	NA	NA	TGCAGCGTCTACCACGTCCTAGAGGATGGCTACACCTTC	CSVYHVLEDGYTF
TRBV25-1	TRBJ2-5	few	NA	TGTGCCAGCACCGACCAGGGGGAGACCCAGTACTTC	CASTDQGETQYF
TRBV12-3/TRBV12-4	TRBJ1-1	few	NA	TGTGCCAGCTTAATGAACACTGAAGCTTTCTTT	CASLMNTEAFF
TRBV5-8	TRBJ1-6	NA	TRBD1	TGTGCCAGCAGCTCAGACAGGGACTCACCCCTCCACTTT	CASSSDRDSPLHF
TRBV5-1	TRBJ1-1	NA	NA	TGCGCCAGCAGCTTGGAAGGGACTCCTTCTGAAGCTTTCTTT	CASSLEGTPSEAFF
TRBV18	TRBJ2-7	NA	TRBD1	TGTGCCAGCTCACCAACGGCTGGGACAGGGGGGGAGCAGTACTTC	CASSPTAGTGGEQYF
TRBV4-3	TRBJ1-1	once	NA	TGCGCCAGCAGCCAAGATAGGTCAGGGTCCACTGAAGCTTTCTTT	CASSQDRSGSTEAFF
TRBV7-3	TRBJ2-7	NA	TRBD1	TGTGCCAGCAGCCCAGGGACAGGGAGCCACGAGCAGTACTTC	CASSPGTGSHEQYF
TRBV7-3	TRBJ2-3	NA	TRBD2	TGTGCCAGCAGCTCAATCCCGGGACTAGCGGGGGAGGCAGATACGCAGTATTTT	CASSSIPGLAGEADTQYF
TRBV10-3	TRBJ1-5	NA	TRBD1	TGTGCCAGCGGACAGGGCCAAGGCAATCAGCCCCAGCATTTT	CASGQGQGNQPQHF
TRBV15	TRBJ2-5	NA	TRBD1	TGTGCCACCAGCCCTTACGGACAGGGGCGGGAGACCCAGTACTTC	CATSPYGQGRETQYF
TRBV7-3	TRBJ2-1	NA	TRBD2	TGTGCCAGCAGCTTAGGGACTAGCGGGGTCCACAATGAGCAGTTCTTC	CASSLGTSGVHNEQFF
TRBV2	TRBJ1-5	once	TRBD1	TGTGCCAGCACAGCCTTGGGACAGAGCAATCAGCCCCAGCATTTT	CASTALGQSNQPQHF
TRBV5-1	TRBJ1-1	NA	NA	TGCGCCAGCAGCTTGGCCGCGCCCGTAGAAGCTTTCTTT	CASSLAAPVEAFF
TRBV6-5	TRBJ1-5	NA	TRBD1	TGTGCCAGCACCGGGACAGGGAATCAGCCCCAGCATTTT	CASTGTGNQPQHF
TRBV14	TRBJ2-2	NA	NA	TGTGCCAGCAGCCAAGAGGGTTCGCGGACCGGGGAGCTGTTTTTT	CASSQEGSRTGELFF
TRBV7-2	TRBJ2-1	once	TRBD2	TGTGCCAGCAGCCCCAGGGAGGGCGATGAGCAGTTCTTC	CASSPREGDEQFF
TRBV3-1/TRBV3-2	TRBJ1-2	few	TRBD1	TGTGCCAGCAGCCCTCGGGACAGCTATGGCTACACCTTC	CASSPRDSYGYTF